Listed here are 5 T cell receptor beta chains from one sample, sequenced in a study of T cells after yellow fever vaccination. TCRdb re-analysed the 5' RACE reads in MiXCR, keeping a single row per CDR3 protein. The sample consists of 500,000 to 650,000 distinct CDR3 sequences, 9% to 15% of them appearing once. This specimen consisted of PBMCs, obtained on the day of the yellow fever booster vaccination. The receptors come from a man aged 25-45 years who received the YFV17D yellow fever vaccine.

This clonotype was detected only a few times. One end of the junction varies from germline; a read error may be responsible. The chain carries TRBV3-1 and TRBJ2-5; D possibly corresponds to TRBD2 (5 bases). Per the germline V gene, CDR1 is LGHDT and CDR2 is YNNKEL (reference sequence). The CDR3 is made up of 16 amino acids. The CDR3 nucleotides read TGTGACAGCAGCCCTTCCTCCGGACTGTGGGCAGAGACCCAGTACTTC. It codes for CDSSPSSGLWAETQYF.

This clonotype was seen more than once but under ten times. This chain connects TRBV7-9 to TRBJ2-5; D perhaps matches TRBD2 (5 bases). The CDR3 loop spans 14 amino acids. Deletions cut 2 bases from V and 3 bases from J, with 10 bases between. Germline CDR1 reads SEHNR; CDR2 reads FQNEAQ (reference sequence). CDR3 nucleotide sequence: TGTGCCAGCAGCTTAAGCGTGACTAAAGAGACCCAGTACTTC. Amino acid sequence: CASSLSVTKETQYF.

In this sample, this clonotype turned up a few times. The chain couples TRBV12-5 to TRBJ2-1; D call uncertain. Germline V gives CDR1 LGHNT, CDR2 FRNRAP. Trimming removed 0 bases from V and 10 bases from J, with 7 bases in between. This CDR3 has 12 residues. In DNA, the CDR3 is TGTGCTAGTGGTTTGGTTCAACTAGAGCAGTTCTTC. Protein product: CASGLVQLEQFF. The complete variable domain, with remaining parts taken from reference TRBV12-5 and TRBJ2-1, reads DARVTQTPRHKVTEMGQEVTMRCQPILGHNTVFWYRQTMMQGLELLAYFRNRAPLDDSGMPKDRFSAEMPDATLATLKIQPSEPRDSAVYFCASGLVQLEQFFGPGTRLTVL.

This clonotype was detected only a few times. The chain has TRBV5-4 and TRBJ2-7; D gene ambiguous. This CDR3 contains 15 residues. V lost 0 bases, J lost 9 bases, and 19 bases lay in between. Germline CDR1 is SGHNT and CDR2 is YYREEE (reference sequence). The DNA for the CDR3 is TGTGCCAGCAGCTTGGACCTGGTCGCGCCGTCTGGGCAGTACTTC. Translation gives CASSLDLVAPSGQYF.

This clonotype was observed a handful of times. V and J are TRBV28 and TRBJ2-5; 12 bases agree with TRBD1. CDR1 is MDHEN and CDR2 is SYDVKM in the germline V gene. V lost 6 bases to trimming and J lost 5 bases; unmatched junction nucleotides: 10. This CDR3 spans 16 amino acids. The DNA for the CDR3 is TGTGCCAGCAGCCCCAGGGGACAGGGGGCGCGGGAGACCCAGTACTTC. Its protein product is CASSPRGQGARETQYF.